The 13 T cell receptor beta chains below were found in one sample sequenced in a study of identifying expanded T cells in peripheral blood. Using immunoSEQ multiplex PCR, the repertoire was profiled, and TCRdb retains in-frame clones only, with some absent. There are over 100,000 clones in the sample; about 87% occur only once, and 11% to 15% lies in the top ten. The specimen sequenced was blood. These receptors originate from a person aged 18-70 years in good health.

The chain has TRBV27 and TRBJ2-6, with D tentatively TRBD2 (5 bases). The germline V and J ends were trimmed by 3 bases and 4 bases, with 10 bases remaining between them. Germline V lookup: CDR1 MNHEY, CDR2 SMNVEV (reference sequence). The CDR3 has 15 amino acids. The CDR3 DNA sequence: TGTGCCAGCAGTTTCGAGCGGACCGGGGCCAACGTCCTGACTTTC. Residues: CASSFERTGANVLTF.

J is TRBJ2-2 and V is TRBV6-5; possibly TRBD1 for D (5 bases). Trimming shortened V by 6 bases and J by 2 bases, and 10 bases separated the two germline ends. This CDR3 spans 14 amino acids. Germline CDR1 reads MNHEY; CDR2 reads SVGAGI. CDR3 coding DNA: TGTGCCAGCAGCTACGACAGAAACACCGGGGAGCTGTTTTTT. Translated: CASSYDRNTGELFF.

The rearrangement links TRBV11-2 to TRBJ1-2; D gene uncertain. Germline V CDR1 and CDR2: SGHAT, FQNNGV. This CDR3 comprises 12 residues. Trimming took off 5 bases at V and 7 bases at J, with 11 bases between the two ends. The CDR3 DNA sequence: TGTGCCAGCAGCACCTCGCGGTCTGGCTACACCTTC. Translated, it gives CASSTSRSGYTF.

This chain links TRBV11-2 with TRBJ2-1; D may be TRBD2 (5 bases). Trimming removed 8 bases from V and 4 bases from J, with 12 bases in between. There are 13 residues in the CDR3. CDR1 is SGHAT, CDR2 FQNNGV, per germline. The CDR3 bases are TGTGCCAGCTCGGACTTGGCTTACAATGAGCAGTTCTTC. This encodes CASSDLAYNEQFF. Full variable domain (rest looked up from reference TRBV11-2 and TRBJ2-1): EAGVAQSPRYKIIEKRQSVAFWCNPISGHATLYWYQQILGQGPKLLIQFQNNGVVDDSQLPKDRFSAERLKGVDSTLKIQPAKLEDSAVYLCASSDLAYNEQFFGPGTRLTVL.

The J gene is TRBJ1-4, the V gene TRBV19, with TRBD1 as a possible D gene (6 bases). V was trimmed by 4 bases and J by 8 bases, leaving 8 bases between them. The germline CDR1 and CDR2 sequences are LNHDA and SQIVND (reference sequence). This CDR3 has 12 residues. CDR3 DNA: TGTGCCAGTAGTAAAACAGGGGAAAAACTGTTTTTT. Translation: CASSKTGEKLFF.

This clone appeared a few times. V is TRBV19 and J is TRBJ2-5, with D possibly matching TRBD1 (5 bases). V was trimmed by 4 bases and J by 4 bases, leaving 10 bases between them. The CDR3 totals 13 residues. The germline CDR1 and CDR2 sequences are LNHDA and SQIVND (reference sequence). The CDR3 region is CASSTDNGETQYF. For the CDR3, the DNA is TGTGCCAGTAGTACGGACAATGGAGAGACCCAGTACTTC.

J is TRBJ1-1 and V is TRBV6-6; no clear D. This CDR3 spans 16 amino acids. Germline CDR1 is MNHNY and CDR2 is SVGAGI (reference sequence). Trimming took 7 bases from V and 0 from J, leaving 18 bases between them. CDR3 bases: TGTGCCAGCACCCCCCGGGCAGCGATCATGAACACTGAAGCTTTCTTT. Residues: CASTPRAAIMNTEAFF.

V is TRBV28 and J is TRBJ2-3; 15 nucleotides line up with TRBD2. Trimming at V came to 4 bases and at J to 2 bases, leaving 7 bases not matched to a gene. The CDR3 consists of 18 residues. CDR1 and CDR2 (germline): MDHEN, SYDVKM. CDR3 sequence: CASSSPGLAGGPTDTQYF. DNA of the CDR3: TGTGCCAGCAGTTCACCGGGACTAGCGGGGGGACCCACAGATACGCAGTATTTT.

This rearrangement joins TRBV5-1 to TRBJ2-4, with D hard to call. The germline V and J ends were trimmed by 2 bases and 0 bases, with 3 bases remaining between them. This CDR3 contains 13 residues. The germline gives CDR1 SGHRS, CDR2 YFSETQ. As DNA, the CDR3 is TGCGCCAGCAGCTTAACAGCCAAAAACATTCAGTACTTC. Protein sequence: CASSLTAKNIQYF.

The rearrangement uses TRBV7-9 and TRBJ2-1; D unresolved. There are 12 residues in the CDR3. CDR1 is SEHNR and CDR2 is FQNEAQ in the germline V gene (reference sequence). The ends were cut back, 4 bases at V and 4 bases at J, with 5 bases in the middle. CDR3 DNA: TGTGCCAGCAGCTCCTTATACAATGAGCAGTTCTTC. Translation: CASSSLYNEQFF.

V gene TRBV30 combines with J gene TRBJ1-1, with D hard to call. From germline, CDR1 is GTSNPN and CDR2 SVGIG (reference sequence). The CDR3 consists of 15 residues. The CDR3 region has the DNA TGTGCTTCTGGAGGTCGTTTAGGGCTAGACACTGAAGCTTTCTTT. The encoded protein is CASGGRLGLDTEAFF.

The V and J genes are TRBV19 and TRBJ1-4; 11 nucleotides match TRBD1. CDR1 is LNHDA and CDR2 is SQIVND in the germline V gene (reference sequence). Trimming took 3 bases from V and 0 from J; bases not matched to a gene: 3. The CDR3 length is 17 residues. The CDR3 is CASSMDRGRATNEKLFF. The CDR3, as DNA: TGTGCCAGTAGTATGGACAGGGGGCGTGCAACTAATGAAAAACTGTTTTTT.

This clone turned up a few times. This chain connects TRBV2 to TRBJ2-3; the match to TRBD1 covers 7 bases. Germline trimming cut 4 bases from V and 1 base from J; bases unmatched to any gene: 5. This CDR3 region has 15 residues. Per germline, CDR1 SNHLY and CDR2 FYNNEI. CDR3 sequence (DNA): TGTGCCAGCAGTGGACAGGGATCTCGCACAGATACGCAGTATTTT. This sequence encodes CASSGQGSRTDTQYF.